This is a list of T cell receptor beta chains from one sample in a study of shared clonotypes between healthy human individuals. Sequencing was performed with immunoSEQ multiplex PCR; in TCRdb, only in-frame clones are kept and a portion is missing. Of roughly 500,000 clones listed, 70% to 85% are singletons. Sequenced sample: PBMCs. Receptors originate from a woman in her thirties or forties in good health. Some clones in this sample may be carry-over from other donors' samples. The CDR3 runs from the conserved cysteine through the conserved F or W. The order of the fields is V gene, clone size, J gene, CDR3 protein. Only part of the rows carry a size: once, few, many, or a class if the clone is expanded.

>TRBV28|NA|TRBJ2-7
CASSRDRGPPPPPRERYF
>TRBV11-3|NA|TRBJ2-7
CASSLDVWNEQYF
>TRBV5-1|NA|TRBJ2-1
CASSWTGNNEQFF
>TRBV5-5|once|TRBJ2-1
CASSLAMGEQFF
>TRBV6-5|NA|TRBJ1-6
CAIQQGDANSPLHF
>TRBV5-1|NA|TRBJ2-1
CASSLDRGRGNEQFF
>TRBV25-1|once|TRBJ2-7
CASSGLTGTFAYEQYF
>TRBV28|NA|TRBJ2-5
CASCGGQAGGGGTQYF
>TRBV19|NA|TRBJ1-5
CASSMGQPQPQHF
>TRBV7-9|NA|TRBJ1-2
CASSLGSGGSYGYTF
>TRBV4-3|NA|TRBJ2-2
CASSQDSTPNTGELFF
>TRBV28|NA|TRBJ2-5
CASSLFGGPLQETQYF
>TRBV28|NA|TRBJ2-1
CASSGKLGQGFYNEQFF
>TRBV25-1|NA|TRBJ2-3
CASSTAGTSTDTQYF
>TRBV7-8|NA|TRBJ1-1
CASSLVEGVAFF
>TRBV7-9|NA|TRBJ2-7
CASSLGAAMGSSYEQYF
>TRBV20-1|NA|TRBJ1-2
CSPGGYTF
>TRBV10-3|few|TRBJ2-7
CAISGGGTPREQYF
>TRBV9|NA|TRBJ2-1
CASSGTVDNEQFF
>TRBV6-6|many|TRBJ1-3
CASSYGNTIYF
>TRBV7-2|NA|TRBJ2-2
CASSLEVSRHGELFF
>TRBV7-2|NA|TRBJ2-3
CASSLVASGGDTQYF
>TRBV5-1|NA|TRBJ1-1
CASSLVEPNTEAFF
>TRBV5-4|medium-sized|TRBJ1-4
CASRGGENEKLFF
>TRBV6-5|NA|TRBJ2-2
CASSYSYTGELFF
>TRBV28|NA|TRBJ1-5
CASSFEPSDRLGPQHF
>TRBV28|NA|TRBJ1-5
CASSWGESNQPQHF
>TRBV7-7|NA|TRBJ2-5
CASSRGIQETQYF